The 8 T cell receptor beta chains in this list originate from one sample, sequenced in a study of patients and donors after allogeneic stem cell transplantation. One entry per CDR3 protein results from TCRdb running MiXCR on the RT-PCR reads. The sample includes about 960,000 distinct CDR3 sequences, under 20% of them seen just once. Material for sequencing was blood, either unsorted or a sorted T cell fraction (not recorded which). The receptors were gathered from a human donor who was either an allogeneic HSCT recipient or a stem cell or donor lymphocyte infusion donor (not recorded which). It is not recorded whose cells these are; they may come from a transplant donor.

V and J are TRBV10-3 and TRBJ1-3; unclear D gene. V was cut by 3 bases and J by 4 bases, with 13 bases left in between. Germline V lookup: CDR1 ENHRY, CDR2 SYGVKD. This CDR3 has 15 amino acids. The CDR3 DNA reads as TGTGCCATCAGTGATCGGAGGGTTTCGGGAAACACCATATATTTT. Translation gives CAISDRRVSGNTIYF.

The genes are TRBV4-1 and TRBJ2-3; D is perhaps TRBD2 (6 bases). The germline V and J ends were trimmed by 0 bases and 6 bases, with 16 bases remaining between them. Germline CDR1 reads MGHRA; CDR2 reads YSYEKL. CDR3 size: 16 residues. Here the CDR3 reads CASSQDVGSGGDTQYF. Here the CDR3 DNA reads TGCGCCAGCAGCCAAGATGTCGGGAGTGGTGGGGATACGCAGTATTTT.

In its sample, this clonotype was seen many times. The chain recombines TRBV12-3 or TRBV12-4 with TRBJ1-1, with D possibly being TRBD1 (5 bases). The V end lost 1 base, the J end lost 4 bases, and 10 bases lay between the germline ends. The CDR3 length is 14 residues. DNA for the CDR3: TGTGCCAGCAGTTTAGGCTTAAGGGGCACTGAAGCTTTCTTT. Amino acid sequence: CASSLGLRGTEAFF.

This clonotype showed up many times. The chain is built from TRBV18 and TRBJ1-1, with 7 bases matching TRBD1. The ends lost 5 bases at V and 4 bases at J; junction bases unmatched: 4. Germline CDR1 reads KGHSH; CDR2 reads LQKENI. This CDR3 region has 13 residues. The CDR3 DNA reads as TGTGCCAGCTCAGCTACAGGGGCCACTGAAGCTTTCTTT. Protein sequence: CASSATGATEAFF.

As for this clonotype: The junction departs from the called germline gene at one end, perhaps through a read error. The chain uses TRBV2 and TRBJ2-1, with D perhaps TRBD1 (6 bases). The CDR3 is 9 residues long. Per germline, CDR1 SNHLY and CDR2 FYNNEI. The CDR3 DNA is TGTGCCAGTGGGGGCAATGGCTCCTTC. Protein sequence: CASGGNGSF.

This chain joins TRBV6-5 and TRBJ2-5; the D gene is possibly TRBD2 (5 bases). Trimming removed 4 bases from V and 5 bases from J, with 14 bases in between. The CDR3 spans 14 residues. In germline, CDR1 is MNHEY, CDR2 SVGAGI. The CDR3 nucleotides read TGTGCCAGCAGTTCGGCTAGCACCCGGGAGACCCAGTACTTC. Translation gives CASSSASTRETQYF.

The V call is TRBV12-3 or TRBV12-4, the J call TRBJ2-2; D remains ambiguous. V lost 2 bases to trimming and J lost 0 bases, with 7 bases between them. The CDR3 loop spans 15 amino acids. The CDR3 DNA sequence: TGTGCCAGCAGTTTATACACTGCGAACACCGGGGAGCTGTTTTTT. Translation: CASSLYTANTGELFF.

The chain links TRBV30 to TRBJ2-3; D is ambiguous. V gave up 5 bases and J gave up 1 base, with 16 bases separating them. This CDR3 has 15 amino acids. The germline CDR1 and CDR2 sequences are GTSNPN and SVGIG (reference sequence). The CDR3 sequence is CAWHTLGSGTDTQYF. CDR3 sequence (DNA): TGTGCCTGGCATACCCTGGGTTCTGGCACAGATACGCAGTATTTT.